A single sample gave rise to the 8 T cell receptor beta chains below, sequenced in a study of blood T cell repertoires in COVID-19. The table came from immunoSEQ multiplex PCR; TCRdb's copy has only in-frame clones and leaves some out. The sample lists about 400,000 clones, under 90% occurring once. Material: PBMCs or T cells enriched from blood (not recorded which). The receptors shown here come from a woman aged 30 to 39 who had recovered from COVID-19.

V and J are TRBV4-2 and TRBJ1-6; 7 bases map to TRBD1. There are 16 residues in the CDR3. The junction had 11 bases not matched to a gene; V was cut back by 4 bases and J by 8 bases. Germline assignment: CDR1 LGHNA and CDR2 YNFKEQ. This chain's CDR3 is CASSPTLDRADSPLHF. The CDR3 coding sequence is TGTGCCAGCAGCCCGACACTAGACAGGGCGGATTCACCCCTCCACTTT.

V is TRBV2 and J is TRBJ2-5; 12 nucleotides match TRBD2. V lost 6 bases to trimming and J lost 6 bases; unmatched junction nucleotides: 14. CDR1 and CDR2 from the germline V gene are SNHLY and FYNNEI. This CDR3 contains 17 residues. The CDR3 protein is CASRGATRTSGVQTQYF. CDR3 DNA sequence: TGTGCCAGCAGGGGAGCTACTAGGACTAGCGGGGTTCAGACCCAGTACTTC.

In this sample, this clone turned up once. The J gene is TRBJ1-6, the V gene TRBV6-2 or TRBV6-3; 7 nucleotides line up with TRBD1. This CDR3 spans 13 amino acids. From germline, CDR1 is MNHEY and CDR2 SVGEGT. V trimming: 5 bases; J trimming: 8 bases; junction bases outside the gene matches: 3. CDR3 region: CASSRQGDSPLHF. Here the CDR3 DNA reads TGTGCCAGCAGTCGACAGGGAGATTCACCCCTCCACTTT.

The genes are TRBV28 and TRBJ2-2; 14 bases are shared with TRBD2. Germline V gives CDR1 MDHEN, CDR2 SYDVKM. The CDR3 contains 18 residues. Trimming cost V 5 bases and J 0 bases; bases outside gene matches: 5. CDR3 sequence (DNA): TGTGCCAGCAGTCACAGGACTAGCGGGAGGACGAACACCGGGGAGCTGTTTTTT. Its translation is CASSHRTSGRTNTGELFF.

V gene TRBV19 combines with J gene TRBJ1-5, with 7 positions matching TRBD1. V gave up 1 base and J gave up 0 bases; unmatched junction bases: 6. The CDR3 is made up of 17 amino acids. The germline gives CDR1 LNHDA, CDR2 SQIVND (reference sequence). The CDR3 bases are TGTGCCAGTAGTATAGCACAGGGGATCTATAGCAATCAGCCCCAGCATTTT. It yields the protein CASSIAQGIYSNQPQHF.

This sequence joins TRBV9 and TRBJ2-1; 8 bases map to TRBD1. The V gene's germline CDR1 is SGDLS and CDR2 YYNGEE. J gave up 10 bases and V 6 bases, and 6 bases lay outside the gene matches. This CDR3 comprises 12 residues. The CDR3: CASNNRGSEQFF. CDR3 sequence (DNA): TGTGCCAGCAATAACAGGGGGTCCGAGCAGTTCTTC. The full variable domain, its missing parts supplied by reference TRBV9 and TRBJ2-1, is DSGVTQTPKHLITATGQRVTLRCSPRSGDLSVYWYQQSLDQGLQFLIQYYNGEERAKGNILERFSAQQFPDLHSELNLSSLELGDSALYFCASNNRGSEQFFGPGTRLTVL.

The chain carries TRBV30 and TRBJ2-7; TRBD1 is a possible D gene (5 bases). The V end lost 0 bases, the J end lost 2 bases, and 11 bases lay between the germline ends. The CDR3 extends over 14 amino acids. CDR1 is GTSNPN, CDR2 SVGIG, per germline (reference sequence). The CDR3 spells CAWSVNRRAYEQYF. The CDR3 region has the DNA TGTGCCTGGAGTGTTAACAGGCGAGCCTACGAGCAGTACTTC.

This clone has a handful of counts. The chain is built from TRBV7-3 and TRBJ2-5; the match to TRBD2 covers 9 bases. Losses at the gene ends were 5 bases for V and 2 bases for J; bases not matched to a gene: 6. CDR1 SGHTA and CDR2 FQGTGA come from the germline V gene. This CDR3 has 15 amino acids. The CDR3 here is CASSQAGGLQETQYF. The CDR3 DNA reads TGTGCCAGCAGCCAAGCGGGGGGCTTACAAGAGACCCAGTACTTC.